This T cell receptor beta chain was documented in a study of response to subunit inactivated influenza vaccine. TCRdb re-called the RT-PCR reads with MiXCR, one entry per CDR3 protein. This table has about 650,000 distinct CDR3 sequences, approximately 15% appearing once. Findings and limits, study-wide: Few additional T cells are recruited per seasonal influenza vaccination, authors suggested.

Germline V gene data show CDR1 as LGHDT and CDR2 as YNNKEL (reference sequence). Trimming pared 1 base from V and 7 bases from J, leaving 14 bases between. This CDR3 region has 14 residues. In this sample, this clonotype turned up a few times. Its antigen is unknown. Sequencing used PBMCs from blood, obtained approximately 15 days before vaccination. The clonotype comes from a man in his forties or fifties who received an inactivated influenza vaccine. The V and J genes are TRBV3-1 and TRBJ2-7, with D hard to call. The CDR3 sequence: CASSQADARGEQYF. CDR3 sequence (DNA): TGTGCCAGCAGCCAAGCGGACGCGCGAGGAGAGCAGTACTTC.